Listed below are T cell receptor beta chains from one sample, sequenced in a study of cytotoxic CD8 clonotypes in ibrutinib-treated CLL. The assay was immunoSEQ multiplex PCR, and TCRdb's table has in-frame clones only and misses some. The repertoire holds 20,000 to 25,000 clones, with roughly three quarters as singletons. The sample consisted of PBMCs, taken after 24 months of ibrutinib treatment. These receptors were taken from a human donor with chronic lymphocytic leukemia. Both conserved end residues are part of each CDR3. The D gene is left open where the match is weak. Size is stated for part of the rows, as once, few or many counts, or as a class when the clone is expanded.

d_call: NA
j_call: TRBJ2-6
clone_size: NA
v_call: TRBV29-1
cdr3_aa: CSVSGFSGANVLTF
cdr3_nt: TGCAGCGTTTCAGGGTTCTCTGGGGCCAACGTCCTGACTTTC

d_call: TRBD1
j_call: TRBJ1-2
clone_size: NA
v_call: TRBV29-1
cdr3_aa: CSVVTSGGYGYTF
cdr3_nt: TGCAGCGTCGTAACCTCAGGGGGCTATGGCTACACCTTC

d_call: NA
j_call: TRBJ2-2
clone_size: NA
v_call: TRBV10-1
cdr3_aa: CASSEVTRTGELFF
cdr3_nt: TGCGCCAGCAGTGAGGTGACACGGACCGGGGAGCTGTTTTTT

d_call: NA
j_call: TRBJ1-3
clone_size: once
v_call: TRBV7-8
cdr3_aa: CASSSGGNTIYF
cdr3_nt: TGTGCCAGCAGCTCAGGGGGAAACACCATATATTTT

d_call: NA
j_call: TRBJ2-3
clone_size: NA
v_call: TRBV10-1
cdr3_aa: CASSESRGIGTDTQYF
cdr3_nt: TGCGCCAGCAGTGAGTCGCGAGGAATAGGCACAGATACGCAGTATTTT

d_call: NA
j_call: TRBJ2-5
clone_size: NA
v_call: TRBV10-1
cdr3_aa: CASSLDRAGETQYF
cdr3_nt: TGCGCCAGCAGTTTAGACAGGGCGGGGGAGACCCAGTACTTC

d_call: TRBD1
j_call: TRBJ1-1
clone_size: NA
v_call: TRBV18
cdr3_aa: CASSPDRGRSTEAFF
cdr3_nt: TGTGCCAGCTCACCGGACAGGGGGCGAAGCACTGAAGCTTTCTTT

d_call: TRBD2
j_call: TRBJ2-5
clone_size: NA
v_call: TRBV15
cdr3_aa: CATSRDLAGVQETQYF
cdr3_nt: TGTGCCACCAGCAGAGACCTAGCGGGGGTCCAAGAGACCCAGTACTTC

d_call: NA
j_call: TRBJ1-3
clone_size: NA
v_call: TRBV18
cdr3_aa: CASSPAQGGNTIYF
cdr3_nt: TGTGCCAGCTCACCGGCGCAGGGTGGAAACACCATATATTTT

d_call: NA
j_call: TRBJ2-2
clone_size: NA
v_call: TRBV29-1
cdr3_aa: CSIQGTGELFF
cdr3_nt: TGCAGCATACAGGGAACGGGGGAGCTGTTTTTT

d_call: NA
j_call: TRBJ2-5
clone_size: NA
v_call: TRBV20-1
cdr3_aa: CSASLETQYF
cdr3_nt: TGCAGTGCTAGCCTAGAGACCCAGTACTTC

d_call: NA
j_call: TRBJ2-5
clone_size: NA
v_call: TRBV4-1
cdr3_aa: CASSQGFFNQETQYF
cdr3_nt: TGCGCCAGCAGCCAAGGGTTCTTTAATCAAGAGACCCAGTACTTC

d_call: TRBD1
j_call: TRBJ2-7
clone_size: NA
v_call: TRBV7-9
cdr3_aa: CASSSRQGSSYEQYF
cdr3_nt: TGTGCCAGCAGCTCAAGACAGGGTTCTTCCTACGAGCAGTACTTC

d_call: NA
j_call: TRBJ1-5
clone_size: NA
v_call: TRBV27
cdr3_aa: CASSLSRQGSQPQHF
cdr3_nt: TGTGCCAGCAGTTTATCCCGGCAGGGAAGTCAGCCCCAGCATTTT

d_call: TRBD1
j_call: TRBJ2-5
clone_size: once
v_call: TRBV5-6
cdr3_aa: CASSTRQGALEETQYF
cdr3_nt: TGTGCCAGCAGCACCCGACAGGGGGCGCTTGAAGAGACCCAGTACTTC

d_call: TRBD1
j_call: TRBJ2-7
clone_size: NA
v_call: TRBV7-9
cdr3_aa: CASSHPQGDYEQYF
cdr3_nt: TGTGCCAGCAGCCATCCCCAGGGGGACTACGAGCAGTACTTC

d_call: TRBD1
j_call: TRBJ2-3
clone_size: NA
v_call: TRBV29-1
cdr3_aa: CSSSTGRADTQYF
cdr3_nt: TGCAGCTCATCGACAGGGCGGGCAGATACGCAGTATTTT

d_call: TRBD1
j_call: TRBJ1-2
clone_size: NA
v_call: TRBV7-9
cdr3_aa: CASSRQGGYGYTF
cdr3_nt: TGTGCCAGCAGCCGACAGGGGGGCTATGGCTACACCTTC

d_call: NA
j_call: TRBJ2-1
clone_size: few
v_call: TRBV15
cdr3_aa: CAINPQGSSYNEQFF
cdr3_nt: TGTGCCATCAACCCCCAGGGGAGCTCCTACAATGAGCAGTTCTTC

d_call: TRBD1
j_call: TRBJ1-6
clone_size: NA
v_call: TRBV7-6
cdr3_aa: CASSGETGTNSPLHF
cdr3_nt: TGTGCCAGCAGCGGAGAGACAGGGACCAATTCACCCCTCCACTTT

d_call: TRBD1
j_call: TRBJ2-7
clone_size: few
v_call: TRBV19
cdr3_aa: CASRADRALSYEQYF
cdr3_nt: TGTGCCAGTAGGGCGGACAGGGCACTCTCCTACGAGCAGTACTTC

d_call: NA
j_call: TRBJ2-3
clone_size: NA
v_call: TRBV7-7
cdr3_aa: CASSLLPLGPSGDTQYF
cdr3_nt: TGTGCTAGCAGCCTGCTCCCTTTAGGGCCTTCAGGAGATACGCAGTATTTT

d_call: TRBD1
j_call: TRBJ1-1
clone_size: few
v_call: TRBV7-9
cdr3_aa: CASSLGGGGYEAFF
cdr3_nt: TGTGCCAGCAGCTTAGGAGGGGGCGGGTATGAAGCTTTCTTT

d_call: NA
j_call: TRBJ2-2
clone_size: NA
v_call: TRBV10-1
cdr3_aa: CASSEPGTAGELFF
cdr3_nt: TGCGCCAGCAGTGAACCGGGGACCGCCGGGGAGCTGTTTTTT

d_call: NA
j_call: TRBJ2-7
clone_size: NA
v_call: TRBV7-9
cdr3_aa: CASSSGGTAYEQYF
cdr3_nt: TGTGCCAGCAGCTCCGGCGGGACAGCCTACGAGCAGTACTTC

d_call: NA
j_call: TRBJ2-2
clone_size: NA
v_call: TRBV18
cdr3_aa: CASSPPAGRNTGELFF
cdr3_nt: TGTGCCAGCTCACCACCGGCGGGGCGGAACACCGGGGAGCTGTTTTTT

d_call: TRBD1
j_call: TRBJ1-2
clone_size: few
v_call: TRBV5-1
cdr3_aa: CASSLDRVAPNYGYTF
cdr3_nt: TGCGCCAGCAGCCTGGACAGGGTGGCCCCTAACTATGGCTACACCTTC

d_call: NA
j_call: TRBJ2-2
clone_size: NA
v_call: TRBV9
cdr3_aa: CASSPQANTGELFF
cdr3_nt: TGTGCCAGCAGCCCCCAGGCGAACACCGGGGAGCTGTTTTTT

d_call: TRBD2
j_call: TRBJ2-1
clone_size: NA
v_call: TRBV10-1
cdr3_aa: CASSVSGGYNEQFF
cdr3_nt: TGCGCCAGCAGTGTTAGCGGGGGTTACAATGAGCAGTTCTTC

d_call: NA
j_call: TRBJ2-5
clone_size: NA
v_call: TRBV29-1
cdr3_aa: CSVERSKGQETQYF
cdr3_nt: TGCAGCGTTGAACGTTCGAAAGGCCAAGAGACCCAGTACTTC

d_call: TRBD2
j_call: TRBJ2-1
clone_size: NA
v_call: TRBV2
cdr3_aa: CASSATSGGLNEQFF
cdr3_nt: TGTGCCAGCAGTGCGACTAGCGGGGGGCTCAATGAGCAGTTCTTC

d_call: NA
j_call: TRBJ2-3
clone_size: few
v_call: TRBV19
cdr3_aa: CASSSGRATDTQYF
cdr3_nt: TGTGCCAGTAGCTCCGGCAGGGCGACAGATACGCAGTATTTT

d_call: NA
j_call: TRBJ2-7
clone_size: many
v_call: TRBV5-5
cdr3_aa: CASSTAGYEQYF
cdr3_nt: TGTGCCAGCAGCACCGCGGGGTACGAGCAGTACTTC

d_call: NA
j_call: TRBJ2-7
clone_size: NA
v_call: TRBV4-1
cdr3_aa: CASSQGGHDYEQYF
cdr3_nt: TGCGCCAGCAGCCAAGGTGGCCACGACTACGAGCAGTACTTC

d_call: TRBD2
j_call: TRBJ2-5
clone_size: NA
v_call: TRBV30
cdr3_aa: CAYREGSGGGSQETQYF
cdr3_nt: TGTGCCTACCGGGAGGGTAGCGGGGGGGGAAGTCAAGAGACCCAGTACTTC

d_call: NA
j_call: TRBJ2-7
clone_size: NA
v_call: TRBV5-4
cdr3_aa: CASSLTQFYEQYF
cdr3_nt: TGTGCCAGCAGCTTGACACAGTTCTACGAGCAGTACTTC

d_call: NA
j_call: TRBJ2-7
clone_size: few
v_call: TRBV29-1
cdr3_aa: CSVVLGYEQYF
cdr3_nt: TGCAGCGTTGTTTTAGGGTACGAGCAGTACTTC

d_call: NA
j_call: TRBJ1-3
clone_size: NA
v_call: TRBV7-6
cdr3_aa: CASSLASGENSGNTIYF
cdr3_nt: TGTGCCAGCAGCTTAGCTTCCGGCGAGAACTCTGGAAACACCATATATTTT

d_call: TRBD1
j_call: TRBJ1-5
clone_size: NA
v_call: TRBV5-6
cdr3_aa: CASSTHAGQGKQPQHF
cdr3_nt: TGTGCCAGCAGCACCCACGCCGGACAGGGGAAACAGCCCCAGCATTTT

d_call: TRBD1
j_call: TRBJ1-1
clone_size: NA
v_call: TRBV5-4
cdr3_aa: CASSPQGAGSTEAFF
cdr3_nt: TGTGCCAGCAGCCCCCAGGGGGCGGGAAGCACTGAAGCTTTCTTT

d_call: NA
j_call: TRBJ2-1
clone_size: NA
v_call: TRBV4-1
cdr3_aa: CASSQVNYNEQFF
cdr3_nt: TGCGCCAGCAGCCAAGTGAACTACAATGAGCAGTTCTTC

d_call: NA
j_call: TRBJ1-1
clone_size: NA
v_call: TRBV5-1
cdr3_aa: CASSLDGGPYEAFF
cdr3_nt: TGCGCCAGCAGCTTGGACGGGGGGCCCTATGAAGCTTTCTTT

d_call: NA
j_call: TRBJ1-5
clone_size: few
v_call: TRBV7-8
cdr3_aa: CASSFDGTSGPQHF
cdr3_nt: TGTGCCAGCAGCTTCGACGGGACTTCTGGGCCCCAGCATTTT

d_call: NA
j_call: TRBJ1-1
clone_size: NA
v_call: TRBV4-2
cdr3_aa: CASSRASGTLNTEAFF
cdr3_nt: TGTGCCAGCAGCCGGGCGTCCGGGACACTGAACACTGAAGCTTTCTTT

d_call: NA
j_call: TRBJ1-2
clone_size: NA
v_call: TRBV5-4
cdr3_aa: CASSLVSGARPGYGYTF
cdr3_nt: TGTGCCAGCAGCTTGGTGTCAGGGGCTCGCCCGGGCTATGGCTACACCTTC

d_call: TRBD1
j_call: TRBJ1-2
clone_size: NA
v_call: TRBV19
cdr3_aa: CASSVDREYGYTF
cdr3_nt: TGTGCCAGTAGTGTGGACAGGGAGTATGGCTACACCTTC

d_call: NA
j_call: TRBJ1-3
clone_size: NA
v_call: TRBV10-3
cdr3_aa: CASSGGNTIYF
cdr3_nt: TGTGCCTCCTCGGGGGGAAACACCATATATTTT

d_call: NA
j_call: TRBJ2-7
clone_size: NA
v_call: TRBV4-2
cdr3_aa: CASSQEGGYEQYF
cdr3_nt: TGTGCCAGCAGCCAAGAAGGGGGCTACGAGCAGTACTTC

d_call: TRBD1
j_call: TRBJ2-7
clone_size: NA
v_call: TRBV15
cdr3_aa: CATSRGGDRGQNEQYF
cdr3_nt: TGTGCCACCAGCAGAGGTGGGGACAGGGGGCAGAACGAGCAGTACTTC

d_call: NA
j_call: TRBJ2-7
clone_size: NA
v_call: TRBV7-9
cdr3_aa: CASSLGIPEGEQYF
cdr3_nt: TGTGCCAGCAGCTTAGGGATCCCAGAGGGCGAGCAGTACTTC

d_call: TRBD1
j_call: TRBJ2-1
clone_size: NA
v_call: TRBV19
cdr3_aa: CATWTGDEQFF
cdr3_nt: TGTGCCACCTGGACAGGGGATGAGCAGTTCTTC

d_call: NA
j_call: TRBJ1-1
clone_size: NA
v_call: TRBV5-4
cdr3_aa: CASSGNTEAFF
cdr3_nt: TGTGCCAGCTCGGGGAACACTGAAGCTTTCTTT